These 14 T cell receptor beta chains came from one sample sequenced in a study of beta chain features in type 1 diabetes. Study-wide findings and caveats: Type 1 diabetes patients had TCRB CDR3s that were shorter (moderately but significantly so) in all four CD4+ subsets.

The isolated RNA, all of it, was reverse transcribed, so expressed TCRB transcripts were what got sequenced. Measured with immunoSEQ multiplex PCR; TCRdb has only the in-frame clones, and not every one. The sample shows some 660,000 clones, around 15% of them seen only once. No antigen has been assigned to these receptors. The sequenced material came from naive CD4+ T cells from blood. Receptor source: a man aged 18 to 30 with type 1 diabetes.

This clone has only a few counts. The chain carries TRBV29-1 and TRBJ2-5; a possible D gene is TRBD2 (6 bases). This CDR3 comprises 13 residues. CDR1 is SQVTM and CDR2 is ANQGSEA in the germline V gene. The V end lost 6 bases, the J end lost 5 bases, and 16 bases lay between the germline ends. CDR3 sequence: CSVTGSTRETQYF. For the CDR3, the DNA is TGCAGCGTGACCGGGAGCACCCGGGAGACCCAGTACTTC.

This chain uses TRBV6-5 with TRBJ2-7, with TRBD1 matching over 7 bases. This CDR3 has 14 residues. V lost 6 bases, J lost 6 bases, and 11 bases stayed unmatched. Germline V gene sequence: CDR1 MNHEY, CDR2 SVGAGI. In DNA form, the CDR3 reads TGTGCCAGCAGGTCCACCACAGGGGCCGGCGAGCAGTACTTC. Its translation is CASRSTTGAGEQYF.

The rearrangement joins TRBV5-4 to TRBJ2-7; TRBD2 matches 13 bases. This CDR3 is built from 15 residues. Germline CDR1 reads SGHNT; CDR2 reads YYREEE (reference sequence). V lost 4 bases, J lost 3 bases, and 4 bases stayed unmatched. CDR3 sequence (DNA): TGTGCCAGCAGCCCCCGGACTAGCGGGGGCTACGAGCAGTACTTC. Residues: CASSPRTSGGYEQYF.

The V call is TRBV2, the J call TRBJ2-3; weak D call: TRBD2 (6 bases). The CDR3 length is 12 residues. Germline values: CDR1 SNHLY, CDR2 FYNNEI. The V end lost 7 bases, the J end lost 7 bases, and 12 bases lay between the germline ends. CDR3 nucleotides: TGTGCCAGCAACAACGCGGGGTATACGCAGTATTTT. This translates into CASNNAGYTQYF.

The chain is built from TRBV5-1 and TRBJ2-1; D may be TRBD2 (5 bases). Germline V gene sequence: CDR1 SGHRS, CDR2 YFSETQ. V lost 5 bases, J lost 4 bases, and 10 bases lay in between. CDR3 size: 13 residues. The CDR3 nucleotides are TGCGCCAGCAGTCCTCGGGATTACAATGAGCAGTTCTTC. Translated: CASSPRDYNEQFF.

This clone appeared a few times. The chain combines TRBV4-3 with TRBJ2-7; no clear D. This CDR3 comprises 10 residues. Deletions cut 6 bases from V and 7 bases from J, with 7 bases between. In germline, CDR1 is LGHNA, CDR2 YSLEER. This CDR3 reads CASRAEEQYF. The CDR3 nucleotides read TGCGCCAGCAGGGCCGAGGAGCAGTACTTC.

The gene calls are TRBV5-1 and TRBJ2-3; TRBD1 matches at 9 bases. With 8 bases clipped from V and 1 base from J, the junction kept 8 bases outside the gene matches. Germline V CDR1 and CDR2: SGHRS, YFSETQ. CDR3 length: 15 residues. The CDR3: CASHTGTGRTDTQYF. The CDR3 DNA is TGCGCCAGTCATACCGGGACAGGGCGCACAGATACGCAGTATTTT.

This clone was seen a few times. The CDR3 nucleotides are TGTGCCAGCAGCTTAGCGCAGCCACCATACAATGAGCAGTTCTTC. Its translation is CASSLAQPPYNEQFF. The chain couples TRBV7-6 to TRBJ2-1; D ambiguous. Germline CDR1 SGHVS, CDR2 FNYEAQ. V was cut by 0 bases and J by 4 bases, with 10 bases left in between. The CDR3 covers 15 residues.

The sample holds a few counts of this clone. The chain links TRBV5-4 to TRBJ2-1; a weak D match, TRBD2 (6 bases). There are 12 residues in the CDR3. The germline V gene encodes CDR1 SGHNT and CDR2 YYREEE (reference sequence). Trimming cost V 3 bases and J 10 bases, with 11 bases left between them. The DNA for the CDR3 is TGTGCCAGCAGCTCGCGGGAAAAGGAGCAGTTCTTC. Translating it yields CASSSREKEQFF.

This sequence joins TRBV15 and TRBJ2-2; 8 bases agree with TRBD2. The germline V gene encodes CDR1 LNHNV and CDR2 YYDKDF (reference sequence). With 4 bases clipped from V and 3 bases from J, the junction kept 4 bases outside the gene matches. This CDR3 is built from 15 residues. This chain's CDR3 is CATSTGTRDTGELFF. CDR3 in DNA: TGTGCCACCAGCACCGGGACTAGAGACACCGGGGAGCTGTTTTTT.

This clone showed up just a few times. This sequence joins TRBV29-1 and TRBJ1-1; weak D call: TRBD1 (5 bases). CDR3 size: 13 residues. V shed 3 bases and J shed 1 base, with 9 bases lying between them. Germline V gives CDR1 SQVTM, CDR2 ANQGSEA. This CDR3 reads CSVERTSNTEAFF. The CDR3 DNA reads TGCAGCGTTGAGAGGACATCGAACACTGAAGCTTTCTTT.

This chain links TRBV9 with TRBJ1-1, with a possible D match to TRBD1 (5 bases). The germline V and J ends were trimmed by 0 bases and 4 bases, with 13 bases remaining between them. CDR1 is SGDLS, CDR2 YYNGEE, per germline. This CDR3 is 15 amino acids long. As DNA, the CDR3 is TGTGCCAGCAGCGTAGCAAGTGAGGGGATCACTGAAGCTTTCTTT. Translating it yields CASSVASEGITEAFF.

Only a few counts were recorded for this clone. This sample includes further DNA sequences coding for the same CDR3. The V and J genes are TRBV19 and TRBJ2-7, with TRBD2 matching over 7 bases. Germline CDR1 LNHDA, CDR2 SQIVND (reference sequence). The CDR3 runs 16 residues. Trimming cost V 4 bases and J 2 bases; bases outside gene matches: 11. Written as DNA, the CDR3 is TGTGCCAGTAGTACCCAGCGGGGCGGAGCCACCTACGAGCAGTACTTC. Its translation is CASSTQRGGATYEQYF.

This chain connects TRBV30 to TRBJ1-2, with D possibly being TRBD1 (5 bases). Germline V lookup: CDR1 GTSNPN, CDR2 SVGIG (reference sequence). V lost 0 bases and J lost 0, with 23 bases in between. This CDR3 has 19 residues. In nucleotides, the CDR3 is TGTGCCTGGAGTGTCCTATCCGGAGTGGGGGGACCTTCTAACTATGGCTACACCTTC. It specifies CAWSVLSGVGGPSNYGYTF.